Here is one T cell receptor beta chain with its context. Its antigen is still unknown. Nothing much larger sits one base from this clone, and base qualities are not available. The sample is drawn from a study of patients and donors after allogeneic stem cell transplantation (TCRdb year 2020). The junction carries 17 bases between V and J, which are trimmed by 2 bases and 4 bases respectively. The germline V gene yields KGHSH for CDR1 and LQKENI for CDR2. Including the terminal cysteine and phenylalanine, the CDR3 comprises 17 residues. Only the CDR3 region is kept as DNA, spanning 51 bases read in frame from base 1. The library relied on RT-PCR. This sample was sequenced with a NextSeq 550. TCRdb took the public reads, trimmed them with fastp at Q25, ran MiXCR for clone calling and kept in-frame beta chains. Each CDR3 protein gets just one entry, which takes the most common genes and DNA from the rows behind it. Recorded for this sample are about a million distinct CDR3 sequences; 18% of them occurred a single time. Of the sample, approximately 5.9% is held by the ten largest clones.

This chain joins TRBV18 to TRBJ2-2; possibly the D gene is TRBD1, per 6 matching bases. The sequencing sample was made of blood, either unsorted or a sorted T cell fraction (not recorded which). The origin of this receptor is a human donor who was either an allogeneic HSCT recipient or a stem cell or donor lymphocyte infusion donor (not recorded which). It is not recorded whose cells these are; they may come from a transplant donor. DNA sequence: TGTGCCAGCTCACCAAAGGGGAACAGGGTCGGCACCGGGGAGCTGTTTTTT. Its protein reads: CASSPKGNRVGTGELFF.